A single sample is the source of the 7 T cell receptor beta chains below, sequenced in a study of blood T cells in healthy people across ages. Combining a sample-barcoded 5' primer with a J-beta primer mix, a second PCR ran for about 6 to 11 cycles. One entry per CDR3 protein results from TCRdb running MiXCR on the 5' RACE reads. This sample has 1,500,000 or so distinct CDR3 sequences; roughly 64% occur once, and the top ten carry about 6.3%. Sequencing was done on a sample of blood. The receptors stem from a man between 18 and 29 years old in good health.

V is TRBV6-2 or TRBV6-3 and J is TRBJ2-4, with D tentatively TRBD1 (7 bases). V gave up 3 bases and J gave up 8 bases, with 23 bases separating them. Germline CDR1 reads MNHEY; CDR2 reads SVGEGT. The length of the CDR3 is 17 residues. CDR3 in amino acids: CASSYEEGALILDIQYF. In DNA form, the CDR3 reads TGTGCCAGCAGTTATGAGGAGGGGGCCTTAATTCTAGACATTCAGTACTTC.

The genes are TRBV4-1 and TRBJ2-7, with 10 bases that match TRBD2. CDR3 size: 15 residues. Germline lookup yields CDR1 MGHRA and CDR2 YSYEKL. J was trimmed by 5 bases and V by 2 bases; bases with no gene match: 6. CDR3 DNA sequence: TGCGCCAGCAGCCAACTCAAGCGGGAGGGTCACGAGCAGTACTTC. It codes for CASSQLKREGHEQYF.

This chain uses TRBV6-2 or TRBV6-3 with TRBJ2-2; D call uncertain. This CDR3 has 14 residues. V shed 2 bases and J shed 4 bases, with 8 bases lying between them. Looked up from germline, CDR1 is MNHEY and CDR2 is SVGEGT. The CDR3 DNA is TGTGCCAGCAGTTACAGGGCTGGCACCGGGGAGCTGTTTTTT. Protein: CASSYRAGTGELFF.

V and J are TRBV20-1 and TRBJ1-1; D is ambiguous. Germline CDR1 DFQATT, CDR2 SNEGSKA (reference sequence). V lost 0 bases and J lost 3, with 14 bases in between. This CDR3 has 15 amino acids. The CDR3 nucleotides are TGCAGTGCTAGAGATCCCGTCGGCAGCTACACTGAAGCTTTCTTT. Translating gives CSARDPVGSYTEAFF.

This clonotype was seen a handful of times. The chain recombines TRBV19 with TRBJ2-3, with 14 bases fitting TRBD2. This CDR3 has 13 amino acids. Germline V CDR1 and CDR2: LNHDA, SQIVND (reference sequence). The junction had 5 bases not matched to a gene; V was cut back by 10 bases and J by 8 bases. CDR3 residues: CAIGTSGSGTQYF. CDR3 bases: TGTGCCATTGGGACTAGCGGGAGCGGTACGCAGTATTTT.

V gene TRBV6-5 combines with J gene TRBJ2-5; D not certain. V lost 6 bases to trimming and J lost 5 bases, with 13 bases between them. CDR1 MNHEY and CDR2 SVGAGI come from the germline V gene. This CDR3 has 13 residues. The CDR3 sequence is CASRPPIGETQYF. CDR3 coding DNA: TGTGCCAGCAGACCACCTATTGGGGAGACCCAGTACTTC.

Turning to this clonotype: The junction does not match germline at one end; this may be a read error. The chain combines TRBV12-3 or TRBV12-4 with TRBJ2-7, with TRBD1 as a possible D gene (5 bases). The length of the CDR3 is 11 residues. The CDR3 DNA follows: TGTGCCGGCAGTACAGGATACGAGCAGTACTTC. This sequence encodes CAGSTGYEQYF.